This TCR beta chain was recovered during a study of blood T cell repertoires in COVID-19. Overall study: The origin of the acute and convalescent COVID-19 samples was the United States, Italy and Spain. The cDNA or gDNA used as material had been derived from T cells, B-cell-depleted T cells, or PBMCs.

Only one count was recorded for this clone. Using immunoSEQ multiplex PCR, the repertoire was profiled, and TCRdb retains in-frame clones only, with some absent. Here the sample spans 150,000 to 200,000 clones, more than 90% being singletons. The sequence was obtained from a man aged 55 to 70 with active or convalescent COVID-19. The sequencing input was peripheral blood.

As DNA, the CDR3 is TGTGCCAGCAGTTGGCGGGGACTAGAGACAGATACGCAGTATTTT. Translation gives CASSWRGLETDTQYF. The chain recombines TRBV6-5 with TRBJ2-3, with TRBD2 identical over 8 bases. With V trimmed by 4 bases and J by 3 bases, 6 bases remained unmatched. The germline gives CDR1 MNHEY, CDR2 SVGAGI. This CDR3 is built from 15 residues.